This T cell receptor beta chain originates from a study of cytomegalovirus exposure and HLA in healthy donors. Likely unrecorded immune exposures existed in these nominally healthy donors. With regard to this clone: The antigen remains unidentified.

Per the germline V gene, CDR1 is SNHLY and CDR2 is FYNNEI. Germline trimming cut 2 bases from V and 5 bases from J; bases unmatched to any gene: 9. This CDR3 has 15 residues. General study points: TRBV6-2, TRBV6-3 and some other V segments were excluded as indistinguishable. Reportedly, diagnosis of cytomegalovirus status by the classifier showed high specificity and sensitivity.

With 60 Vbeta and 13 Jbeta primers, the PCR was carried out. Produced via immunoSEQ multiplex PCR; TCRdb's table is partial and in-frame only. In the table there are around 200,000 clones, approximately 82% of which are singletons. Specimen: PBMCs. The chain carries TRBV2 and TRBJ2-7; 7 positions agree with TRBD1. The clonotype comes from a girl aged 2-10 years in good health and CMV-seropositive. The CDR3 region has the DNA TGTGCCAGCAGTGAAACTAGACAGGGTCCCCACGAGCAGTACTTC. Translation gives CASSETRQGPHEQYF.